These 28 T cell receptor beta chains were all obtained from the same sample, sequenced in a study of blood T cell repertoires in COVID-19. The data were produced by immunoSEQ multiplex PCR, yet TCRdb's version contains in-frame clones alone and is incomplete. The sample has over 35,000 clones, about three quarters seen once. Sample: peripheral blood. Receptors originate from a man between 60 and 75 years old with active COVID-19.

This CDR3 reads CASTYRPTVETQYF. The CDR3 region has the DNA TGTGCCAGCACCTATCGCCCCACGGTTGAGACCCAGTACTTC. The V call is TRBV7-8, the J call TRBJ2-5; the D is unclear. This CDR3 region has 14 residues. The V gene's germline CDR1 is SGHVS and CDR2 FQNEAQ. V was shortened by 7 bases and J by 5 bases, with 17 bases between the two germline ends.

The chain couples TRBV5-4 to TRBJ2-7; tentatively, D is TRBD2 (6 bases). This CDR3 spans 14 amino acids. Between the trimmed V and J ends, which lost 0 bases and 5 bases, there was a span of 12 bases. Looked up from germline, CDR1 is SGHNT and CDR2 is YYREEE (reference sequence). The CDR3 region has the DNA TGTGCCAGCAGCTTGGCGGGAGTGGTCCACGAGCAGTACTTC. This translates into CASSLAGVVHEQYF.

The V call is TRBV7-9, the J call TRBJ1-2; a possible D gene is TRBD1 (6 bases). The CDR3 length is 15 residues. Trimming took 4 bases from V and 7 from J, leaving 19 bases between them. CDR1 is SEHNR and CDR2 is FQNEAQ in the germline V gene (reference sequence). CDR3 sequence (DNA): TGTGCCAGCAGCTGGGGGGGGGCAGGCGCCCCTGGCTACACCTTC. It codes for CASSWGGAGAPGYTF.

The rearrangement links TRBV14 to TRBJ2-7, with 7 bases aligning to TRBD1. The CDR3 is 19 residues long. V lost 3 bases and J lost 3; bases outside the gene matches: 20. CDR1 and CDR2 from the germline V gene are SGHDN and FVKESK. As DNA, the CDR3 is TGTGCCAGCAGCCAGGGGGCCGCGACGGAGGCAGGGGGAGTCTACGAGCAGTACTTC. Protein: CASSQGAATEAGGVYEQYF. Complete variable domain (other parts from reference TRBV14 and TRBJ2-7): EAGVTQFPSHSVIEKGQTVTLRCDPISGHDNLYWYRRVMGKEIKFLLHFVKESKQDESGMPNNRFLAERTGGTYSTLKVQPAELEDSGVYFCASSQGAATEAGGVYEQYFGPGTRLTVT.

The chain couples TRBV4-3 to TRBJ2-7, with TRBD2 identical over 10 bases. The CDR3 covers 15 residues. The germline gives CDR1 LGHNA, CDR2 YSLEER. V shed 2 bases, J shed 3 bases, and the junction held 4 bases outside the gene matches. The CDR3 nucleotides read TGCGCCAGCAGCCAACGATCTAGCGGGAGCTACGAGCAGTACTTC. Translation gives CASSQRSSGSYEQYF.

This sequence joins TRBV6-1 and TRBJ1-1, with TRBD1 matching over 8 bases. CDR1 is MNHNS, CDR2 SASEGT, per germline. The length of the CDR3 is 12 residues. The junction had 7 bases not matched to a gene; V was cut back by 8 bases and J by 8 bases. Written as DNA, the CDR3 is TGTGCCAGCGCTGGACAGGGCCAAGAAGCTTTCTTT. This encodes CASAGQGQEAFF.

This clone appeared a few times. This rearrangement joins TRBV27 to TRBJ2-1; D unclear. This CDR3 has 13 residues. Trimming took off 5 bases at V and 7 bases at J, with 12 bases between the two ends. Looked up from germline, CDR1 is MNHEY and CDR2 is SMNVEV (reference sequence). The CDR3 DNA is TGTGCCAGCAGTGCAAGGAGTTGGAATGAGCAGTTCTTC. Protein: CASSARSWNEQFF.

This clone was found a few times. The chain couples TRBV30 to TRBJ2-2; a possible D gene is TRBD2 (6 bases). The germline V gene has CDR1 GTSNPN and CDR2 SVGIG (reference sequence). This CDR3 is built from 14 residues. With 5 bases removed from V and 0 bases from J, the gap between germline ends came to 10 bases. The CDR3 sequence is CAWRGGPNTGELFF. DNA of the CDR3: TGTGCCTGGCGGGGAGGCCCGAACACCGGGGAGCTGTTTTTT. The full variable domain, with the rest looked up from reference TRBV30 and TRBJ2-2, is SQTIHQWPATLVQPVGSPLSLECTVEGTSNPNLYWYRQAAGRGLQLLFYSVGIGQISSEVPQNLSASRPQDRQFILSSKKLLLSDSGFYLCAWRGGPNTGELFFGEGSRLTVL.

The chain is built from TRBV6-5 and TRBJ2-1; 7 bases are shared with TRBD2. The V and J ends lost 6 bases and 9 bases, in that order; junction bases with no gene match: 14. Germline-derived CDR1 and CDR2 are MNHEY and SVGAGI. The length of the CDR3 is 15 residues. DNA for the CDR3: TGTGCCAGCAGATCCCGCGAGGATGGGGGGGGTGAGCAGTTCTTC. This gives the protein CASRSREDGGGEQFF.

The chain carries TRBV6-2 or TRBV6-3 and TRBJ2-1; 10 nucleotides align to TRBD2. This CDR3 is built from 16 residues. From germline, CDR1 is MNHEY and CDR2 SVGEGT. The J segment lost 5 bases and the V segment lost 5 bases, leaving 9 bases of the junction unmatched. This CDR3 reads CASSPAVLAGDNEQFF. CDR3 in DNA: TGTGCCAGCAGTCCCGCTGTCCTAGCGGGGGACAATGAGCAGTTCTTC.

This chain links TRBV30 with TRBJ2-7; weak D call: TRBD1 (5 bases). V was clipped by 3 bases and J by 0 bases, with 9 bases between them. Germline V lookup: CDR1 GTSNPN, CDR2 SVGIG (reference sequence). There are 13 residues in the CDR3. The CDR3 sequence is CAWRDTASYEQYF. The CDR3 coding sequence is TGTGCCTGGAGGGACACAGCCTCCTACGAGCAGTACTTC. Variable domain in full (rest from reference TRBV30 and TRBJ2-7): SQTIHQWPATLVQPVGSPLSLECTVEGTSNPNLYWYRQAAGRGLQLLFYSVGIGQISSEVPQNLSASRPQDRQFILSSKKLLLSDSGFYLCAWRDTASYEQYFGPGTRLTVT.

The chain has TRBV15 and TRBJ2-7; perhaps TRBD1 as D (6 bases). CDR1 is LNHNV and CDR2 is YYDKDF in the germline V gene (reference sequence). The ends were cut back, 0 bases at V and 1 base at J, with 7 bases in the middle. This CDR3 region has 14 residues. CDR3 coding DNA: TGTGCCACCAGCAGAGACAGGGGTTCCTACGAGCAGTACTTC. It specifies CATSRDRGSYEQYF. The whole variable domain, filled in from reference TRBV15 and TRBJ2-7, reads DAMVIQNPRYQVTQFGKPVTLSCSQTLNHNVMYWYQQKSSQAPKLLFHYYDKDFNNEADTPDNFQSRRPNTSFCFLDIRSPGLGDTAMYLCATSRDRGSYEQYFGPGTRLTVT.

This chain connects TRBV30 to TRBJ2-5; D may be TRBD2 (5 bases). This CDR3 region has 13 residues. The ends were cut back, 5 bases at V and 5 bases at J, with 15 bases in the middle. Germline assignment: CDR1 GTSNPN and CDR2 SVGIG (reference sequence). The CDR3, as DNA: TGTGCCTGGGAGCAAATGGGAGCGGAGACCCAGTACTTC. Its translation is CAWEQMGAETQYF.

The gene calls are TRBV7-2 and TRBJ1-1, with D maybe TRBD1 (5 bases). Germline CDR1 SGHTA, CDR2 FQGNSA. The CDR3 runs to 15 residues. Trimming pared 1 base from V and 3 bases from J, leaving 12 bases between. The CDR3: CASSLGGGRHTEAFF. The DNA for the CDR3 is TGTGCCAGCAGCTTAGGCGGGGGGAGGCACACTGAAGCTTTCTTT.

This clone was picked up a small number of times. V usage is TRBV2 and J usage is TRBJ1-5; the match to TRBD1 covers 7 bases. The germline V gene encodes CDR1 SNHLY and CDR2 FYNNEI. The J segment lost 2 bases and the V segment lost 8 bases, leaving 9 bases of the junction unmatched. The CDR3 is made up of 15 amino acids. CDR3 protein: CASGKTGFGNQPQHF. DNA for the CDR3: TGTGCCAGCGGGAAGACAGGGTTCGGCAATCAGCCCCAGCATTTT.

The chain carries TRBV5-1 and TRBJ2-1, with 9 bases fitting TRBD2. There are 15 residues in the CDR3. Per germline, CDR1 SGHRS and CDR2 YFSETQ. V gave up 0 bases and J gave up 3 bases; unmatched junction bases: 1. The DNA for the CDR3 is TGCGCCAGCAGCTTGGGACTAGCGGTCTACAATGAGCAGTTCTTC. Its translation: CASSLGLAVYNEQFF.

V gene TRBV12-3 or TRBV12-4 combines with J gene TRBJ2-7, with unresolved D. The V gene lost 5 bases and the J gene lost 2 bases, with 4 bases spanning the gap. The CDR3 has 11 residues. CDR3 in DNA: TGTGCCAGCAGTACGGCCTACGAGCAGTACTTC. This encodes CASSTAYEQYF.

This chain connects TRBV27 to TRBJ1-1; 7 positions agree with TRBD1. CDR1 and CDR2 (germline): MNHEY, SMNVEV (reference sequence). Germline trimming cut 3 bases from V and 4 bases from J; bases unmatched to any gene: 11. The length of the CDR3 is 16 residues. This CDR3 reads CASSFRLRGGTTEAFF. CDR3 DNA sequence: TGTGCCAGCAGTTTCCGATTAAGAGGGGGCACCACTGAAGCTTTCTTT.

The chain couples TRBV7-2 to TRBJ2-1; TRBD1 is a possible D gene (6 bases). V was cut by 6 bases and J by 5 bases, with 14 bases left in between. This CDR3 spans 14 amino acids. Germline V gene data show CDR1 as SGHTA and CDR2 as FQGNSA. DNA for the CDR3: TGTGCCAGCAGGCCTACAGGGATGAACAATGAGCAGTTCTTC. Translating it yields CASRPTGMNNEQFF.

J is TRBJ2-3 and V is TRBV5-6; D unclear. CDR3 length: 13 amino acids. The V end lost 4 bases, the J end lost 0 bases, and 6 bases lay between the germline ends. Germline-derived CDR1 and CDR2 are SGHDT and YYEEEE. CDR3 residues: CASSPISTDTQYF. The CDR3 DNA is TGTGCCAGCAGCCCTATTAGCACAGATACGCAGTATTTT.

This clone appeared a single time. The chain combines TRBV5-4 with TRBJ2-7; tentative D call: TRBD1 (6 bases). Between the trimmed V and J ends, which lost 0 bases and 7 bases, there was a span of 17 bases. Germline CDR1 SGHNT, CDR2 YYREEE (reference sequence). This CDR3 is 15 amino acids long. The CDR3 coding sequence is TGTGCCAGCAGCTTGGCCGGGGTGGGGGCCGGGGAGCAGTACTTC. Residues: CASSLAGVGAGEQYF.

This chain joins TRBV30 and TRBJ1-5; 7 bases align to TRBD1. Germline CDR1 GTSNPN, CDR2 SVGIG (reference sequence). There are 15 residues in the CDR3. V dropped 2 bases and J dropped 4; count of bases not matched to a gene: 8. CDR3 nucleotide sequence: TGTGCCTGGAGTCCCAAGACAGGGAGAAATCAGCCCCAGCATTTT. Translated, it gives CAWSPKTGRNQPQHF.

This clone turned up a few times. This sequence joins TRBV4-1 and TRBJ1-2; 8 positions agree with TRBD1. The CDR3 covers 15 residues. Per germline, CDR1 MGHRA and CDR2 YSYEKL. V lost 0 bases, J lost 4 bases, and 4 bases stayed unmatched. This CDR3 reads CASSQETGEIYGYTF. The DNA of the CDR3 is TGCGCCAGCAGCCAAGAGACAGGGGAGATCTATGGCTACACCTTC.

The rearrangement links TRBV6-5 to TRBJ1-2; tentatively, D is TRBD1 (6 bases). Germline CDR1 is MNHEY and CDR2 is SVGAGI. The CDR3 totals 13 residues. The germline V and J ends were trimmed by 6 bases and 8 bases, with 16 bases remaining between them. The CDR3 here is CASRAEDSSGYTF. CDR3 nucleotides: TGTGCCAGCAGAGCCGAGGACAGTAGCGGCTACACCTTC.

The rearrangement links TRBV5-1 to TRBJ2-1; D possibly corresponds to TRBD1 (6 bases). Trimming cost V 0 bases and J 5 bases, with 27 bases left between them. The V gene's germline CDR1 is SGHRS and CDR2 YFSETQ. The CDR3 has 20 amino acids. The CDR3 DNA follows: TGCGCCAGCAGCTTGGGGCGATTCGTCGACAGGTTACGCGTAAACAATGAGCAGTTCTTC. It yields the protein CASSLGRFVDRLRVNNEQFF.

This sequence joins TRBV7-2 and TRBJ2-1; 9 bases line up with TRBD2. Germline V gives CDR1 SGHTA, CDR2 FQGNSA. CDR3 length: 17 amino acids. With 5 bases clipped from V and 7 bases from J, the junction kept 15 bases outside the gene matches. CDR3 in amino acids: CASSLRESSGRYNEQFF. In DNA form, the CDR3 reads TGTGCCAGCAGCCTCCGAGAGAGTAGCGGGAGATATAATGAGCAGTTCTTC. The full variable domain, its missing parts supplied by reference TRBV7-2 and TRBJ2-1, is GAGVSQSPSNKVTEKGKDVELRCDPISGHTALYWYRQSLGQGLEFLIYFQGNSAPDKSGLPSDRFSAERTGGSVSTLTIQRTQQEDSAVYLCASSLRESSGRYNEQFFGPGTRLTVL.

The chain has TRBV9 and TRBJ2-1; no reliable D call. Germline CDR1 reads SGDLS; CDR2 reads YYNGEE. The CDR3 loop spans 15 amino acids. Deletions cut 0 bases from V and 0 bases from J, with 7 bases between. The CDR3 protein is CASSVDGPSYNEQFF. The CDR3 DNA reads TGTGCCAGCAGCGTAGACGGTCCCTCCTACAATGAGCAGTTCTTC.

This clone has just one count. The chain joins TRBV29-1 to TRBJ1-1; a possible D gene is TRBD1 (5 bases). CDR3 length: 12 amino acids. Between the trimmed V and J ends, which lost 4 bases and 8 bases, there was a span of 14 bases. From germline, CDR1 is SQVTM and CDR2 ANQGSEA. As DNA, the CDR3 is TGCAGCGTTGGGGTGGGGGGACCAGAAGCTTTCTTT. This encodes CSVGVGGPEAFF.